These T cell receptor beta chains were read from a single sample in a study of cytomegalovirus exposure and HLA in healthy donors. Assay used: immunoSEQ multiplex PCR; TCRdb lists only in-frame clones, some missing. The data show 60,000 or so clones, roughly 90% seen once. Input material: PBMCs. All receptors derive from a man younger than 40 in good health and CMV-seropositive. Both conserved end residues are part of each CDR3. D genes are given only for firm matches. Clone size is shown for a subset of rows, as once, few, many or a class of expanded clone.

CDR3aa: CASSLARAGGGNEQFF; CDR3nt: TGTGCCAGCAGCTTAGCGAGAGCGGGAGGAGGCAATGAGCAGTTCTTC; d_gene: TRBD2; j_gene: TRBJ2-1; abundance: NA; v_gene: TRBV7-2
CDR3aa: CSARGSHEQYF; CDR3nt: TGCAGTGCCCGCGGGTCCCACGAGCAGTACTTC; d_gene: NA; j_gene: TRBJ2-7; abundance: NA; v_gene: TRBV20-1
CDR3aa: CASSLSRDRGYEQYF; CDR3nt: TGTGCCAGCAGTCTTTCCCGGGACAGGGGATACGAGCAGTACTTC; d_gene: TRBD1; j_gene: TRBJ2-7; abundance: once; v_gene: TRBV6-5
CDR3aa: CASSHTGNGYGYTF; CDR3nt: TGTGCCAGCAGTCACACAGGGAACGGCTATGGCTACACCTTC; d_gene: NA; j_gene: TRBJ1-2; abundance: NA; v_gene: TRBV6-1
CDR3aa: CASSVSREGESYEQYF; CDR3nt: TGTGCCAGCAGCGTATCCCGGGAAGGCGAATCCTACGAGCAGTACTTC; d_gene: NA; j_gene: TRBJ2-7; abundance: NA; v_gene: TRBV9
CDR3aa: CASSDVPGLNTGELFF; CDR3nt: TGTGCCAGCAGTGATGTACCCGGGTTGAACACCGGGGAGCTGTTTTTT; d_gene: NA; j_gene: TRBJ2-2; abundance: few; v_gene: TRBV25-1
CDR3aa: CASSAGTIRSGETQYF; CDR3nt: TGTGCCAGTAGTGCCGGGACAATCAGATCCGGAGAGACCCAGTACTTC; d_gene: NA; j_gene: TRBJ2-5; abundance: NA; v_gene: TRBV19
CDR3aa: CAGAHSYNEQFF; CDR3nt: TGTGCTGGGGCCCATTCTTACAATGAGCAGTTCTTC; d_gene: NA; j_gene: TRBJ2-1; abundance: once; v_gene: TRBV28
CDR3aa: CASSSWTAYEQYF; CDR3nt: TGTGCCAGCAGTTCTTGGACAGCCTACGAGCAGTACTTC; d_gene: NA; j_gene: TRBJ2-7; abundance: NA; v_gene: TRBV27
CDR3aa: CASVTRSNEQFF; CDR3nt: TGTGCCAGCGTCACCCGGAGCAATGAGCAGTTCTTC; d_gene: NA; j_gene: TRBJ2-1; abundance: NA; v_gene: TRBV7-9
CDR3aa: CASSTMVGNNEQFF; CDR3nt: TGTGCCAGCAGCACTATGGTCGGTAACAATGAGCAGTTCTTC; d_gene: NA; j_gene: TRBJ2-1; abundance: NA; v_gene: TRBV7-2
CDR3aa: CASSILAGGNEQFF; CDR3nt: TGTGCCAGTAGCATCCTAGCGGGGGGGAATGAGCAGTTCTTC; d_gene: TRBD2; j_gene: TRBJ2-1; abundance: NA; v_gene: TRBV19
CDR3aa: CAISYTGDSSPLHF; CDR3nt: TGTGCCATCAGCTATACAGGGGACAGCTCACCCCTCCACTTT; d_gene: TRBD1; j_gene: TRBJ1-6; abundance: once; v_gene: TRBV10-3
CDR3aa: CASSPERGIYEQYF; CDR3nt: TGCGCCAGCAGCCCGGAGCGAGGGATCTACGAGCAGTACTTC; d_gene: NA; j_gene: TRBJ2-7; abundance: NA; v_gene: TRBV5-1
CDR3aa: CASSQDRSNEKLFF; CDR3nt: TGTGCCAGCAGTCAGGACAGATCTAATGAAAAACTGTTTTTT; d_gene: NA; j_gene: TRBJ1-4; abundance: NA; v_gene: TRBV2
CDR3aa: CASSLSSGLYSYEQYF; CDR3nt: TGCGCCAGCAGTTTATCGTCAGGACTGTATTCCTACGAGCAGTACTTC; d_gene: NA; j_gene: TRBJ2-7; abundance: NA; v_gene: TRBV27
CDR3aa: CASREDRGANVLTF; CDR3nt: TGTGCCTCTCGAGAGGACAGAGGGGCCAACGTCCTGACTTTC; d_gene: NA; j_gene: TRBJ2-6; abundance: NA; v_gene: TRBV6-1
CDR3aa: CASSLVGGGEGQPQHF; CDR3nt: TGTGCCAGCAGCTTAGTGGGGGGGGGTGAGGGGCAGCCCCAGCATTTT; d_gene: NA; j_gene: TRBJ1-5; abundance: NA; v_gene: TRBV7-8
CDR3aa: CASSRTGGYGYTF; CDR3nt: TGTGCCAGCAGCCGGACGGGGGGCTATGGCTACACCTTC; d_gene: NA; j_gene: TRBJ1-2; abundance: NA; v_gene: TRBV14
CDR3aa: CASSFGQVGTKNIQYF; CDR3nt: TGTGCCAGCAGCTTTGGACAGGTCGGGACCAAAAACATTCAGTACTTC; d_gene: TRBD1; j_gene: TRBJ2-4; abundance: NA; v_gene: TRBV5-8
CDR3aa: CASSPELADYEQYF; CDR3nt: TGTGCCAGCAGCCCTGAACTAGCGGATTACGAGCAGTACTTC; d_gene: TRBD2; j_gene: TRBJ2-7; abundance: NA; v_gene: TRBV11-3
CDR3aa: CASSDDRRYYGYTF; CDR3nt: TGTGCTAGCAGTGACGACAGGAGATACTATGGCTACACCTTC; d_gene: NA; j_gene: TRBJ1-2; abundance: once; v_gene: TRBV6-5
CDR3aa: CASSPSGSETQYF; CDR3nt: TGTGCCAGTAGTCCTAGCGGGAGTGAGACCCAGTACTTC; d_gene: TRBD2; j_gene: TRBJ2-5; abundance: NA; v_gene: TRBV19
CDR3aa: CASRLIAGGPGDTQYF; CDR3nt: TGTGCCAGCAGACTTATAGCGGGAGGGCCTGGAGATACGCAGTATTTT; d_gene: TRBD2; j_gene: TRBJ2-3; abundance: NA; v_gene: TRBV27
CDR3aa: CASSLGTGVLNQPQHF; CDR3nt: TGTGCCAGCAGCTTAGGGACAGGGGTTCTGAATCAGCCCCAGCATTTT; d_gene: TRBD1; j_gene: TRBJ1-5; abundance: NA; v_gene: TRBV7-2
CDR3aa: CASQKDRDNEQFF; CDR3nt: TGTGCCAGTCAGAAGGACAGGGACAATGAGCAGTTCTTC; d_gene: TRBD1; j_gene: TRBJ2-1; abundance: NA; v_gene: TRBV2
CDR3aa: CASSSRGATQYF; CDR3nt: TGTGCCAGCAGCTCCAGGGGTGCGACCCAGTACTTC; d_gene: NA; j_gene: TRBJ2-5; abundance: NA; v_gene: TRBV5-8
CDR3aa: CASSQDRTSGTTLF; CDR3nt: TGTGCCAGCAGCCAAGATCGGACTAGCGGGACTACACTCTTC; d_gene: TRBD2; j_gene: TRBJ2-1; abundance: NA; v_gene: TRBV4-2
CDR3aa: CASERQKNTEAFF; CDR3nt: TGTGCCAGTGAAAGACAAAAGAACACTGAAGCTTTCTTT; d_gene: NA; j_gene: TRBJ1-1; abundance: NA; v_gene: TRBV2
CDR3aa: CASSSLTSGAGETQYF; CDR3nt: TGTGCCAGCAGCTCTTTGACTAGCGGAGCAGGGGAGACCCAGTACTTC; d_gene: TRBD2; j_gene: TRBJ2-5; abundance: NA; v_gene: TRBV7-2
CDR3aa: CASSQGQGYMQPQHF; CDR3nt: TGCGCCAGCAGCCAGGGACAGGGCTATATGCAGCCCCAGCATTTT; d_gene: TRBD1; j_gene: TRBJ1-5; abundance: NA; v_gene: TRBV4-1
CDR3aa: CASSLTRPVLIDGYTF; CDR3nt: TGCGCCAGCAGCCTAACCCGCCCGGTCCTGATTGATGGCTACACCTTC; d_gene: NA; j_gene: TRBJ1-2; abundance: NA; v_gene: TRBV5-1
CDR3aa: CASSLGQGSTGNTIYF; CDR3nt: TGCGCCAGCAGCTTGGGACAGGGCTCAACTGGAAACACCATATATTTT; d_gene: TRBD1; j_gene: TRBJ1-3; abundance: NA; v_gene: TRBV5-1
CDR3aa: CATSNRPTGSNQPQHF; CDR3nt: TGTGCCACCAGCAACCGCCCGACAGGGTCCAATCAGCCCCAGCATTTT; d_gene: TRBD1; j_gene: TRBJ1-5; abundance: once; v_gene: TRBV15
CDR3aa: CASSLALLGTDTQYF; CDR3nt: TGCGCCAGCAGCTTGGCCCTACTAGGAACAGATACGCAGTATTTT; d_gene: NA; j_gene: TRBJ2-3; abundance: NA; v_gene: TRBV5-1
CDR3aa: CASNHAGGADTQYF; CDR3nt: TGTGCCAGCAACCATGCAGGAGGGGCAGATACGCAGTATTTT; d_gene: NA; j_gene: TRBJ2-3; abundance: NA; v_gene: TRBV27
CDR3aa: CASSLEGQGTDTQYF; CDR3nt: TGTGCCAGCAGCTTGGAGGGACAGGGCACAGATACGCAGTATTTT; d_gene: TRBD1; j_gene: TRBJ2-3; abundance: NA; v_gene: TRBV5-4
CDR3aa: CASSRGGSNEQFF; CDR3nt: TGCGCCAGCAGCAGAGGCGGGAGCAATGAGCAGTTCTTC; d_gene: TRBD2; j_gene: TRBJ2-1; abundance: NA; v_gene: TRBV5-1
CDR3aa: CASSVGDGSVYEQYF; CDR3nt: TGTGCCAGCAGCGTAGGGGACGGGAGCGTCTACGAGCAGTACTTC; d_gene: NA; j_gene: TRBJ2-7; abundance: NA; v_gene: TRBV9
CDR3aa: CASSWGQGYEQYF; CDR3nt: TGCGCCAGCAGCTGGGGACAGGGCTACGAGCAGTACTTC; d_gene: TRBD1; j_gene: TRBJ2-7; abundance: NA; v_gene: TRBV5-1
CDR3aa: CASSPGTGGNSPLHF; CDR3nt: TGTGCCAGCTCACCTGGGACAGGGGGTAATTCACCCCTCCACTTT; d_gene: TRBD1; j_gene: TRBJ1-6; abundance: NA; v_gene: TRBV18
CDR3aa: CASSHSGTGGPVYGYTF; CDR3nt: TGTGCCAGCAGCCATTCCGGGACAGGGGGTCCTGTCTATGGCTACACCTTC; d_gene: TRBD1; j_gene: TRBJ1-2; abundance: NA; v_gene: TRBV13
CDR3aa: CASSSGTGIDYTF; CDR3nt: TGCGCCAGCAGCTCCGGGACAGGGATTGACTACACCTTC; d_gene: TRBD1; j_gene: TRBJ1-2; abundance: NA; v_gene: TRBV5-1
CDR3aa: CASSLPGDEQFF; CDR3nt: TGTGCCAGCAGCTTGCCTGGAGATGAGCAGTTCTTC; d_gene: NA; j_gene: TRBJ2-1; abundance: NA; v_gene: TRBV5-6